This TCR beta chain came from a study of cytomegalovirus exposure and HLA in healthy donors. V shed 7 bases and J 8 bases; nucleotides not matched to a gene: 6. The CDR3 spans 13 residues. Germline CDR1 reads SQVTM; CDR2 reads ANQGSEA. The PCR contained 60 Vbeta and 13 Jbeta primers. Using immunoSEQ multiplex PCR, the repertoire was profiled, and TCRdb retains in-frame clones only, with some absent. This table holds roughly 77,000 clones, about 78% found once. The sequence came from a middle-aged woman in good health and CMV-seropositive. The V and J genes are TRBV29-1 and TRBJ1-4; 11 bases fit TRBD1. The sample taken for sequencing was PBMCs. CDR3 sequence: CSGGQGAEEKLFF. The CDR3 DNA is TGCAGCGGCGGACAGGGGGCCGAGGAAAAACTGTTTTTT.